These 8 T cell receptor beta chains share one sample of origin, sequenced in a study of OX40 agonist ivuxolimab in advanced cancers. TCRdb keeps only in-frame clones here, not all; method: immunoSEQ multiplex PCR. Among 90,000 to 100,000 clones listed, 85% to 90% were seen once. Here the sequenced sample was CD4+ or CD8+ T cells sorted from blood, taken in a trial of the OX40 agonist ivuxolimab. All receptors derive from an adult with an advanced solid tumor such as melanoma, head and neck, liver or kidney cancer.

DNA of the CDR3: TGTGCCAGCAGTGAGGCAGGGGGCGTCTCTGGAAACACCATATATTTT. Its translation is CASSEAGGVSGNTIYF. The chain uses TRBV6-1 and TRBJ1-3; TRBD1 aligns across 8 bases. The germline gives CDR1 MNHNS, CDR2 SASEGT. V was pared by 3 bases and J by 0 bases, with 4 bases of the junction left unmatched. This CDR3 spans 16 amino acids.

The chain joins TRBV2 to TRBJ1-5; D uncertain. CDR3 size: 14 residues. Germline CDR1 and CDR2: SNHLY and FYNNEI. Trimming took off 1 base at V and 2 bases at J, with 6 bases between the two ends. The CDR3 loop is CASSEGSRNQPQHF. CDR3 nucleotide sequence: TGTGCCAGCAGTGAAGGATCTCGCAATCAGCCCCAGCATTTT. Full variable domain (outside the CDR3, taken from reference TRBV2 and TRBJ1-5): EPEVTQTPSHQVTQMGQEVILRCVPISNHLYFYWYRQILGQKVEFLVSFYNNEISEKSEIFDDQFSVERPDGSNFTLKIRSTKLEDSAMYFCASSEGSRNQPQHFGDGTRLSIL.

The chain links TRBV5-1 to TRBJ2-2, with TRBD1 matching 9 bases. The CDR3 spans 19 residues. V lost 1 base, J lost 0 bases, and 10 bases stayed unmatched. Germline CDR1 reads SGHRS; CDR2 reads YFSETQ. In nucleotides, the CDR3 is TGCGCCAGCAGCTTGTTTTATGGACAGGGGTTTCCGAACACCGGGGAGCTGTTTTTT. This codes for CASSLFYGQGFPNTGELFF.

The chain recombines TRBV18 with TRBJ2-5, with 8 bases fitting TRBD1. The V gene's germline CDR1 is KGHSH and CDR2 LQKENI. This CDR3 comprises 14 residues. Losses at the gene ends were 3 bases for V and 4 bases for J; bases not matched to a gene: 4. CDR3 residues: CASSPGQGGETQYF. DNA for the CDR3: TGTGCCAGCTCACCCGGACAGGGAGGAGAGACCCAGTACTTC.

V is TRBV6-4 and J is TRBJ2-3; possibly TRBD1 or TRBD2 for D (7 bases each). The CDR3 totals 15 residues. Trimming removed 2 bases from V and 6 bases from J, with 15 bases in between. Germline CDR1 MRHNA, CDR2 SNTAGT. Here the CDR3 DNA reads TGTGCCAGCAGTGACGGGAGGGGGCCCAGTGATACGCAGTATTTT. Its translation: CASSDGRGPSDTQYF.

The chain links TRBV10-3 to TRBJ1-5; TRBD1 aligns across 11 bases. This CDR3 comprises 17 residues. Germline CDR1 ENHRY, CDR2 SYGVKD. V was clipped by 3 bases and J by 4 bases; unmatched bases: 8. For the CDR3, the DNA is TGTGCCATCAGTGAAGGGACAGGGGGAAGTTTAAATCAGCCCCAGCATTTT. This encodes CAISEGTGGSLNQPQHF.

The chain recombines TRBV5-1 with TRBJ2-7, with TRBD1 matching 7 bases. J gave up 3 bases and V 4 bases, and 10 bases lay outside the gene matches. The V gene's germline CDR1 is SGHRS and CDR2 YFSETQ. The CDR3 runs to 15 residues. The CDR3, as DNA: TGCGCCAGCAGCGCCTCACCGGGACAGATCTACGAGCAGTACTTC. It is translated as CASSASPGQIYEQYF.

V gene TRBV7-2 combines with J gene TRBJ2-7, with 11 bases identical to TRBD2. The junction had 5 bases not matched to a gene; V was cut back by 3 bases and J by 4 bases. Per the germline V gene, CDR1 is SGHTA and CDR2 is FQGNSA. This CDR3 contains 15 residues. CDR3: CASSFSGGGSYEQYF. The CDR3 DNA sequence: TGTGCCAGCAGCTTTAGCGGGGGGGGATCGTACGAGCAGTACTTC.